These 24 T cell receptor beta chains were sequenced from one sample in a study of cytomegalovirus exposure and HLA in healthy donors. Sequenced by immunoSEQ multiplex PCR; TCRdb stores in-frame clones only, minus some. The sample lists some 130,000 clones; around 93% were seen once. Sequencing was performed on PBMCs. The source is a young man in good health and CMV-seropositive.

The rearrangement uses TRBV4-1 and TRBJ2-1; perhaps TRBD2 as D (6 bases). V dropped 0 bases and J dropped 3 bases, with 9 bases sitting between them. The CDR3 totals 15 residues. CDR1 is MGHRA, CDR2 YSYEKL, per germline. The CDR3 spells CASSQDPGGYNEQFF. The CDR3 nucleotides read TGCGCCAGCAGCCAAGATCCCGGGGGCTACAATGAGCAGTTCTTC.

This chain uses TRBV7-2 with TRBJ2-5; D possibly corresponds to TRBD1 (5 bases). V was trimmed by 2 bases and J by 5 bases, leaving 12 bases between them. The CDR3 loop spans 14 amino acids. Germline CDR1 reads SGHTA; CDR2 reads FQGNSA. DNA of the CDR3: TGTGCCAGCAGCTTACAGGGAATTACCGAGACCCAGTACTTC. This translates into CASSLQGITETQYF.

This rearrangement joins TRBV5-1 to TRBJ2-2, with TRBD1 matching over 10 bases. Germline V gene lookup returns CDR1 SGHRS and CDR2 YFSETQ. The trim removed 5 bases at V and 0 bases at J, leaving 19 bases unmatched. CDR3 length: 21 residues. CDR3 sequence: CASSFVPGQGYLAANTGELFF. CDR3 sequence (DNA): TGCGCCAGCAGTTTCGTACCGGGACAGGGGTATCTAGCGGCGAACACCGGGGAGCTGTTTTTT.

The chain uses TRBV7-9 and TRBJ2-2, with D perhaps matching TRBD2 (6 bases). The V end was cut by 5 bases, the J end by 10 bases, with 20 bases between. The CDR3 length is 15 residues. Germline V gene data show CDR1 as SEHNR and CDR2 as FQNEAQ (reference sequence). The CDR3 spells CASSGDRDSPLELFF. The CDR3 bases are TGTGCCAGCAGCGGAGACCGGGACTCACCATTGGAGCTGTTTTTT. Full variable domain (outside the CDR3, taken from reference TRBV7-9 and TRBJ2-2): DTGVSQNPRHKITKRGQNVTFRCDPISEHNRLYWYRQTLGQGPEFLTYFQNEAQLEKSRLLSDRFSAERPKGSFSTLEIQRTEQGDSAMYLCASSGDRDSPLELFFGEGSRLTVL.

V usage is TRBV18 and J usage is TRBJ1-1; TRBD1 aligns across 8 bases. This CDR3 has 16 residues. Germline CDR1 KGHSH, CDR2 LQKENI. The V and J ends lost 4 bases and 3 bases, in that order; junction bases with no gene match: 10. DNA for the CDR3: TGTGCCAGCTCACTTTTACGGGCAGGGGGCCACACTGAAGCTTTCTTT. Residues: CASSLLRAGGHTEAFF.

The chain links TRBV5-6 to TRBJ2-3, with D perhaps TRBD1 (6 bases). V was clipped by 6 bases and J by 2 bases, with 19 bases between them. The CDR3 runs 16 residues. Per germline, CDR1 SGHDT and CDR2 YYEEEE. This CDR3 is CASKGGAGGVTDTQYF. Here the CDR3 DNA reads TGTGCCAGCAAAGGGGGAGCTGGAGGTGTCACAGATACGCAGTATTTT.

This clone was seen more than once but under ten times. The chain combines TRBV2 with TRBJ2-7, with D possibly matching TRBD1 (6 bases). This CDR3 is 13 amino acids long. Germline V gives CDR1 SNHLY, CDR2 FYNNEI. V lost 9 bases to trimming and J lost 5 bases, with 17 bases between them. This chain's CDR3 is CASSTGLGDEQYF. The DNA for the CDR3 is TGTGCCAGTTCAACAGGGCTAGGGGACGAGCAGTACTTC.

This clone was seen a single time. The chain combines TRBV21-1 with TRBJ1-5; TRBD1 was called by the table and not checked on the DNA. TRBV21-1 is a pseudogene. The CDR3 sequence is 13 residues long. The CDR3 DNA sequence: TGTGCCAGCAGAGGACAGGGAGGCCAGCCCCAGCATTTT. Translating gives CASRGQGGQPQHF.

CDR3 loop: CASSGAGYNSPLHF. As DNA, the CDR3 is TGCGCCAGCAGTGGGGCCGGGTATAATTCACCCCTCCACTTT. The V call is TRBV5-1, the J call TRBJ1-6; possible D gene TRBD1, 5 bases. The CDR3 totals 14 residues. Germline-derived CDR1 and CDR2 are SGHRS and YFSETQ. The V end was cut by 5 bases, the J end by 4 bases, with 10 bases between. Looking up the rest from reference TRBV5-1 and TRBJ1-6 gives the full variable domain: KAGVTQTPRYLIKTRGQQVTLSCSPISGHRSVSWYQQTPGQGLQFLFEYFSETQRNKGNFPGRFSGRQFSNSRSEMNVSTLELGDSALYLCASSGAGYNSPLHFGNGTRLTVT.

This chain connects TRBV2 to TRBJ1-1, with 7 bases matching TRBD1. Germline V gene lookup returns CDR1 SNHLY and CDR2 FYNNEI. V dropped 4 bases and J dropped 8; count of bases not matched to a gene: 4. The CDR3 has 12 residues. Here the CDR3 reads CASSGQGQEAFF. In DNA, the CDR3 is TGTGCCAGCAGTGGACAGGGACAGGAAGCTTTCTTT.

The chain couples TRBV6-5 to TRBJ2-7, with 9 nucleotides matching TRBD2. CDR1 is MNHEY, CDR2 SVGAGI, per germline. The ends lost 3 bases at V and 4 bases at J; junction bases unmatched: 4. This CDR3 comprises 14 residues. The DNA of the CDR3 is TGTGCCAGCAGTTATAGTAGCGGGGGATACGAGCAGTACTTC. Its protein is CASSYSSGGYEQYF.

The CDR3: CASSPGRGLNEQFF. The CDR3 bases are TGTGCCAGCAGTCCTGGCAGGGGGCTGAATGAGCAGTTCTTC. The rearrangement links TRBV28 to TRBJ2-1; TRBD1 aligns across 8 bases. The germline V gene encodes CDR1 MDHEN and CDR2 SYDVKM. The CDR3 runs 14 residues. V shed 5 bases and J 7 bases; nucleotides not matched to a gene: 7. The variable domain in full, completed from reference TRBV28 and TRBJ2-1, reads DVKVTQSSRYLVKRTGEKVFLECVQDMDHENMFWYRQDPGLGLRLIYFSYDVKMKEKGDIPEGYSVSREKKERFSLILESASTNQTSMYLCASSPGRGLNEQFFGPGTRLTVL.

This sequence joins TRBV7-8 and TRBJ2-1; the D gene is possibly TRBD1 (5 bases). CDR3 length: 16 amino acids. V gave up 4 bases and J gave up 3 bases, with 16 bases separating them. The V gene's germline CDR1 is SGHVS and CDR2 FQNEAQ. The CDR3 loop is CASSSDITDIYNEQFF. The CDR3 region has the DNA TGTGCCAGCAGCTCTGATATAACGGACATCTACAATGAGCAGTTCTTC.

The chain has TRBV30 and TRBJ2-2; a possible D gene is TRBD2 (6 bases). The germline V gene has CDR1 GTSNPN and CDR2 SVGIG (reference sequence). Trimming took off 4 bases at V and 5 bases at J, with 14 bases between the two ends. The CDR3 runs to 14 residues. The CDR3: CAWTGVDITGELFF. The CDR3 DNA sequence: TGTGCCTGGACGGGGGTGGACATTACCGGGGAGCTGTTTTTT.

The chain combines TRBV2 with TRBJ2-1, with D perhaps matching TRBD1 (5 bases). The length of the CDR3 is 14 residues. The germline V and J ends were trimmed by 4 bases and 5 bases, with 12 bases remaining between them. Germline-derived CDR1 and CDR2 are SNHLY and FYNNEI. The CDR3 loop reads CASSVGAGNNEQFF. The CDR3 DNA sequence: TGTGCCAGCAGTGTTGGGGCAGGGAACAATGAGCAGTTCTTC.

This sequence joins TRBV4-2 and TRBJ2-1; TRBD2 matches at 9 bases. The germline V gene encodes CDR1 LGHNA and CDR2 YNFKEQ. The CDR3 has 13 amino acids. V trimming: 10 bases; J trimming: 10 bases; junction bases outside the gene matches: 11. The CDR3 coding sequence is TGTGCCACCCGGGCTAGCGGGACCCAGGAGCAGTTCTTC. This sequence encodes CATRASGTQEQFF.

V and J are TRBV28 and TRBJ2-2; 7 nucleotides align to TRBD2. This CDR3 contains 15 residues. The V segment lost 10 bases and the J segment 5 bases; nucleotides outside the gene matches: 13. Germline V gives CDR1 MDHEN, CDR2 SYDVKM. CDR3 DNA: TGTGCCACCCAAAGCACGGGAGGAAATACCGGGGAGCTGTTTTTT. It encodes CATQSTGGNTGELFF. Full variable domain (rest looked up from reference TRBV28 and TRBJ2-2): DVKVTQSSRYLVKRTGEKVFLECVQDMDHENMFWYRQDPGLGLRLIYFSYDVKMKEKGDIPEGYSVSREKKERFSLILESASTNQTSMYLCATQSTGGNTGELFFGEGSRLTVL.

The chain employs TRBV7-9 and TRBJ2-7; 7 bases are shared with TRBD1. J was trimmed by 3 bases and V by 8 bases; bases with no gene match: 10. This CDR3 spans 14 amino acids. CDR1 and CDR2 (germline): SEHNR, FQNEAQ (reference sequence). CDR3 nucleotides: TGTGCCAGCCTCGCCGGGACAGAGAACTACGAGCAGTACTTC. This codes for CASLAGTENYEQYF.

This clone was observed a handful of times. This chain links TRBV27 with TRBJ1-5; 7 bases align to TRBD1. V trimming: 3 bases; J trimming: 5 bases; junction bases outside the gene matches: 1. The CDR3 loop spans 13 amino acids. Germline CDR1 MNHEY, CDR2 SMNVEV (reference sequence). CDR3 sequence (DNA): TGTGCCAGCAGTTTCAGGGGGGATCAGCCCCAGCATTTT. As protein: CASSFRGDQPQHF.

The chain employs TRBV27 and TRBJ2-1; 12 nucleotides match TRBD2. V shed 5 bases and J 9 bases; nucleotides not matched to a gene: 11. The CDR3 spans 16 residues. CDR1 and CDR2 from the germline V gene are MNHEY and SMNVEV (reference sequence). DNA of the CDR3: TGTGCCAGCAGTCCCCATTCTAGCGGGAGGGCCCCTGAGCAGTTCTTC. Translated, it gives CASSPHSSGRAPEQFF.

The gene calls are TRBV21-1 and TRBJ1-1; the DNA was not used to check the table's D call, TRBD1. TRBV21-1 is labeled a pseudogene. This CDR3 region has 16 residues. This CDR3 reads CASSSRQGALNTEAFF. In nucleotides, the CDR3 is TGTGCCAGCAGCTCTCGACAGGGGGCTCTGAACACTGAAGCTTTCTTT.

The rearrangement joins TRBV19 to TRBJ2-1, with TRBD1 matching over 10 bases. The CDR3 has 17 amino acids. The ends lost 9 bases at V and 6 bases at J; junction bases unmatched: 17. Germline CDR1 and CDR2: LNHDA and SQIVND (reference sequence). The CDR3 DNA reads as TGTGCCAGCGGAGGGGGCCGGACAGGGGGAAATATCAATGAGCAGTTCTTC. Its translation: CASGGGRTGGNINEQFF.

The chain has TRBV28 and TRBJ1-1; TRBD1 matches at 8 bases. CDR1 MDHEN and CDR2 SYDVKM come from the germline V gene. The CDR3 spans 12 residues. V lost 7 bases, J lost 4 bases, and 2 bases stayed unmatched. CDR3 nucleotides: TGTGCCAGCATCGGACAGGGCACTGAAGCTTTCTTT. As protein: CASIGQGTEAFF.

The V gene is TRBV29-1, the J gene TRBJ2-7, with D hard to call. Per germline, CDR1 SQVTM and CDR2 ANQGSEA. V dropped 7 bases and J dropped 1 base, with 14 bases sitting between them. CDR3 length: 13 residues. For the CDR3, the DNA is TGCAGCGGAGGTGGCAGATTTTCCTACGAGCAGTACTTC. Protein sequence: CSGGGRFSYEQYF.